Each of the 17 T cell receptor beta chains below was sequenced from the same sample in a study of early T cells in non-severe SARS-CoV-2 infection. TCRdb re-called the 5' RACE reads with MiXCR, one entry per CDR3 protein. Among about 54,000 distinct CDR3 sequences listed, about 7.6% were seen once. The sample here was whole blood, taken at baseline. The receptors shown here come from an adult who was a healthcare worker with PCR-confirmed SARS-CoV-2 infection or an uninfected control (not recorded which).

The V call is TRBV30, the J call TRBJ2-7; 9 bases are a match to TRBD2. The CDR3 has 15 residues. Germline-derived CDR1 and CDR2 are GTSNPN and SVGIG (reference sequence). Trimming removed 2 bases from V and 4 bases from J; junction bases left unmatched: 9. The CDR3 sequence: CAWSPPGTSRYEQYF. DNA for the CDR3: TGTGCCTGGAGTCCACCGGGGACTAGCAGGTACGAGCAGTACTTC.

This rearrangement joins TRBV7-8 to TRBJ1-1, with TRBD1 as a possible D gene (6 bases). V was clipped by 8 bases and J by 0 bases, with 13 bases between them. Germline lookup yields CDR1 SGHVS and CDR2 FQNEAQ. The CDR3 has 14 amino acids. CDR3 protein: CASSPDRMNTEAFF. CDR3 nucleotides: TGTGCCAGCTCCCCGGACAGAATGAACACTGAAGCTTTCTTT. The full variable domain, its missing parts supplied by reference TRBV7-8 and TRBJ1-1, is GAGVSQSPRYKVAKRGQDVALRCDPISGHVSLFWYQQALGQGPEFLTYFQNEAQLDKSGLPSDRFFAERPEGSVSTLKIQRTQQEDSAVYLCASSPDRMNTEAFFGQGTRLTVV.

This clonotype was seen repeatedly, ten times or more. V gene TRBV3-1 combines with J gene TRBJ1-2; D is possibly TRBD1 (6 bases). CDR3 length: 13 amino acids. Germline CDR1 and CDR2: LGHDT and YNNKEL (reference sequence). V lost 3 bases and J 6 bases, leaving 11 bases between the germline ends. This CDR3 is CASSHLQGHGYTF. The DNA of the CDR3 is TGTGCCAGCAGCCATTTACAGGGACATGGCTACACCTTC.

CDR3 coding DNA: TGTGCCAGCGGCAGAGCCAGACAGTCTGCGAACACCGGGGAGCTGTTTTTT. It specifies CASGRARQSANTGELFF. The rearrangement links TRBV21-1 to TRBJ2-2; the table's D call, TRBD1, was not checked against the DNA. TRBV21-1 is classified as a pseudogene. This CDR3 region has 17 residues.

The chain recombines TRBV6-2 or TRBV6-3 with TRBJ1-2; TRBD1 matches 8 bases. The CDR3 is 13 residues long. Trimming at V came to 0 bases and at J to 8 bases, leaving 2 bases not matched to a gene. Germline V gives CDR1 MNHEY, CDR2 SVGEGT. In DNA form, the CDR3 reads TGTGCCAGCAGTTACTCCAGGGGGCGAGGCTACACCTTC. It encodes CASSYSRGRGYTF.

The chain carries TRBV10-3 and TRBJ1-1; no firm D call. The CDR3 has 13 residues. Trimming cost V 3 bases and J 2 bases, with 7 bases left between them. The germline gives CDR1 ENHRY, CDR2 SYGVKD. In DNA, the CDR3 is TGTGCCATCAGTGAATTACCCAACACTGAAGCTTTCTTT. Translated: CAISELPNTEAFF.

This clonotype was recorded a few times. The chain combines TRBV28 with TRBJ2-5; D might be TRBD1 (5 bases). The CDR3 has 15 residues. V lost 5 bases to trimming and J lost 4 bases, with 17 bases between them. The V gene's germline CDR1 is MDHEN and CDR2 SYDVKM. The chain's CDR3 is CASSGAGHSPETQYF. The CDR3 DNA follows: TGTGCCAGCAGTGGGGCAGGCCACAGCCCAGAGACCCAGTACTTC.

This clonotype was detected ten times or more. This rearrangement joins TRBV19 to TRBJ1-2; no clear D. Trimming removed 7 bases at V and 5 bases at J, with 17 bases between. The CDR3 extends over 14 amino acids. CDR1 and CDR2 (germline): LNHDA, SQIVND (reference sequence). The CDR3 spells CASTPWEREYGYTF. The CDR3, as DNA: TGTGCCAGTACCCCTTGGGAAAGAGAATATGGCTACACCTTC.

This clonotype showed up many times. J is TRBJ2-2 and V is TRBV7-8; 8 nucleotides line up with TRBD2. V lost 5 bases to trimming and J lost 6 bases; unmatched junction nucleotides: 26. CDR3 length: 21 amino acids. Germline CDR1 and CDR2: SGHVS and FQNEAQ. CDR3 protein: CASSPFLGLAGGKSFSGELFF. CDR3 in DNA: TGTGCCAGCAGCCCCTTTCTGGGGCTAGCGGGCGGTAAAAGTTTCTCCGGGGAGCTGTTTTTT.

The chain has TRBV3-1 and TRBJ2-5, with D maybe TRBD1 (6 bases). The CDR3 is made up of 14 amino acids. Trimming took off 4 bases at V and 5 bases at J, with 14 bases between the two ends. Germline-derived CDR1 and CDR2 are LGHDT and YNNKEL (reference sequence). The CDR3 loop reads CASSPTGNMETQYF. The CDR3 DNA reads TGTGCCAGCAGCCCCACAGGGAACATGGAGACCCAGTACTTC.

This clonotype has only a few counts. The CDR3 nucleotides read TGCGCCAGCAGCTTGGGCTCGGGCAGCGGGAGCGCAGATACGCAGTATTTT. Protein sequence: CASSLGSGSGSADTQYF. The genes are TRBV5-1 and TRBJ2-3, with 8 bases aligning to TRBD2. The J segment lost 4 bases and the V segment lost 0 bases, leaving 10 bases of the junction unmatched. CDR1 is SGHRS and CDR2 is YFSETQ in the germline V gene. This CDR3 comprises 17 residues.

This clonotype has a count of ten or more. V gene TRBV4-1 combines with J gene TRBJ2-2; no clear D. The CDR3 extends over 12 amino acids. The germline V and J ends were trimmed by 1 base and 5 bases, with 2 bases remaining between them. In germline, CDR1 is MGHRA, CDR2 YSYEKL. The CDR3 here is CASSQGTGELFF. The DNA of the CDR3 is TGCGCCAGCAGCCAAGGTACCGGGGAGCTGTTTTTT.

This clonotype was recorded many times. This rearrangement joins TRBV7-8 to TRBJ2-7; 7 positions agree with TRBD1. The CDR3 contains 16 residues. CDR1 and CDR2 from the germline V gene are SGHVS and FQNEAQ. Trimming took 3 bases from V and 3 from J; bases not matched to a gene: 11. The CDR3 nucleotides are TGTGCCAGCAGCTTCTCTGAACCGGCAGGGGGCTACGAGCAGTACTTC. The encoded protein is CASSFSEPAGGYEQYF.

This clonotype has a count of ten or more. The chain recombines TRBV3-1 with TRBJ2-1; 14 positions agree with TRBD2. This CDR3 is built from 15 residues. Germline assignment: CDR1 LGHDT and CDR2 YNNKEL (reference sequence). The junction had 1 base not matched to a gene; V was cut back by 3 bases and J by 6 bases. CDR3: CASSQTSGRANEQFF. CDR3 in DNA: TGTGCCAGCAGCCAGACTAGCGGGAGGGCCAATGAGCAGTTCTTC.

In its sample, this clonotype was seen a few times. The chain is built from TRBV20-1 and TRBJ2-5; 7 nucleotides match TRBD2. The V and J ends lost 8 bases and 4 bases, in that order; junction bases with no gene match: 13. The CDR3 consists of 14 residues. The V gene's germline CDR1 is DFQATT and CDR2 SNEGSKA (reference sequence). CDR3 protein: CSRGSGRRPETQYF. CDR3 DNA sequence: TGCAGTCGCGGGAGCGGCCGGCGGCCAGAGACCCAGTACTTC.

The chain recombines TRBV4-2 with TRBJ2-3; 8 bases map to TRBD2. After removal of 5 bases from V and 6 bases from J, the junction contained 4 bases not matched to a gene. The CDR3 has 13 residues. The germline V gene has CDR1 LGHNA and CDR2 YNFKEQ. The DNA for the CDR3 is TGTGCCAGCAGCTCCCGACTAGCGGATACGCAGTATTTT. It codes for CASSSRLADTQYF.

There are a few counts of this clonotype. Written as DNA, the CDR3 is TGTGCCAGCAGCTTAGTGGGGGAGTTTTCAGGGGTGAGCGCAGATACGCAGTATTTT. Amino acid sequence: CASSLVGEFSGVSADTQYF. The chain is built from TRBV7-9 and TRBJ2-3; possible D gene TRBD1, 6 bases. The CDR3 extends over 19 amino acids. Trimming cost V 1 base and J 4 bases, with 24 bases left between them. Germline CDR1 SEHNR, CDR2 FQNEAQ (reference sequence).